This T cell receptor beta chain was obtained from a study of T cell clusters in autoimmune cytopenias. Overall study: A median of about 52,000 TRB reads per sample yielded a median around 2,500 distinct clonotypes.

TRB was amplified from around 0.25 ug of peripheral blood genomic DNA per sample. TRB rearrangements were amplified by touch-down multiplex PCR with mixed TRB-A/B primers. TCRdb processed the multiplex PCR reads again and assigns one entry to each CDR3 protein, with no DNA. The specimen's table records about a thousand distinct CDR3 sequences. The CDR3 is made up of 14 amino acids. CDR1 is DFQATT and CDR2 is SNEGSKA in the germline V gene (reference sequence). Sequencing was carried out using peripheral blood. The sequence came from a human donor with an autoimmune cytopenia, with autoimmune hepatitis or in good health (not recorded which). The chain links TRBV20-1 to TRBJ2-1. CDR3 sequence reads: CSARADSPYNEQFF.